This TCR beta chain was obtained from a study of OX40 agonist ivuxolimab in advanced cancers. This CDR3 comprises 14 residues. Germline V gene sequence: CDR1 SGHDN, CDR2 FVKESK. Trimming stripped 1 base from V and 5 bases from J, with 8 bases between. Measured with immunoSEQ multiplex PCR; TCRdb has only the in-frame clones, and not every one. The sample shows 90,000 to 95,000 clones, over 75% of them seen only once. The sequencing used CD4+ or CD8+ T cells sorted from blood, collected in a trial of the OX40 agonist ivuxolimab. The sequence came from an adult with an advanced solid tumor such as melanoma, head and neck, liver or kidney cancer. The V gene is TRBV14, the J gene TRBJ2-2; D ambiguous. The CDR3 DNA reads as TGTGCCAGCAGCCAAGTCTTGGGAACCGGGGAGCTGTTTTTT. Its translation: CASSQVLGTGELFF.